This section outlines one T cell receptor (beta chain) sequence together with its context. Its antigen is undetermined. This sample is part of a study of T cell responses to AZD1222 COVID-19 vaccine. Whole-study results and caveats: Among AZD1222 vaccinees, only six were seropositive at baseline. Regions 160-218 and 743-854 held dominance among vaccine-associated CD4 TCRs, which spanned spike. Spike-specific TCR breadth and depth grew following two AZD1222 doses. The donor group comprised mostly white British people and more females; the analysis possibly underestimated clonal diversity.

V trimming: 2 bases; J trimming: 8 bases; junction bases outside the gene matches: 9. Germline CDR1 is MNHEY and CDR2 is SVGEGT. This CDR3 spans 16 amino acids. The table came from immunoSEQ multiplex PCR; TCRdb's copy has only in-frame clones and leaves some out. The sample has about 100,000 clones; more than 70% are singletons. Specimen: peripheral blood, collected on day 0 of MenACWY control vaccination. The J gene is TRBJ2-2, the V gene TRBV6-2 or TRBV6-3, with 9 bases identical to TRBD1. The TCR was taken from an adult in good health. The CDR3 sequence is CASSYPGQGNSGELFF. CDR3 in DNA: TGTGCCAGCAGTTACCCAGGACAGGGGAATTCTGGGGAGCTGTTTTTT.